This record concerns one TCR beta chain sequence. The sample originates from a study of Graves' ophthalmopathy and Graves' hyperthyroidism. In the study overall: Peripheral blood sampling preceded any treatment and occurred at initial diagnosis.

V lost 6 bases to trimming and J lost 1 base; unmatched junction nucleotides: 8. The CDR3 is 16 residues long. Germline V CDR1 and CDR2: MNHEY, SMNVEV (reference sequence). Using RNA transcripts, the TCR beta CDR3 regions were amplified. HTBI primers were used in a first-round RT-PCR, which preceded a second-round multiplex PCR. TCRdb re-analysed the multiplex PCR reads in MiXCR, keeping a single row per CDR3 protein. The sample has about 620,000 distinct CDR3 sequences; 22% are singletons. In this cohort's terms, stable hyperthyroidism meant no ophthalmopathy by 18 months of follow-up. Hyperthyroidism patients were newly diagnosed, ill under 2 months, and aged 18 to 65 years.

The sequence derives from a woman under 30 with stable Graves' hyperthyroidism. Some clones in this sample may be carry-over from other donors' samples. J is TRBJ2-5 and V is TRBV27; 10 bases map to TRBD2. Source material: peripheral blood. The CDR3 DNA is TGTGCCAGCAGGAGATCTCAGCGGGGGGGCCAAGAGACCCAGTACTTC. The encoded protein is CASRRSQRGGQETQYF.